The rows below give T cell receptor beta chains drawn from one sample of a study of stem cell transplantation in POMP-related autoinflammatory disease. The table came from immunoSEQ multiplex PCR; TCRdb's copy has only in-frame clones and leaves some out. The table has about 4,900 clones, under 95% seen once. Material: CD8+ T cells from PBMCs, obtained after stem cell transplantation. All receptors derive from a human patient with POMP-related autoinflammation and immune dysregulation (PRAID). Some T cells may be transferred from the graft donor. CDR3s leave out the opening cysteine and the closing phenylalanine or tryptophan.

j_gene | v_gene | CDR3aa
TRBJ2-7 | TRBV5-6 | ASSLALNLREQY
TRBJ2-7 | TRBV9 | ASSASGRDYEQY
TRBJ2-2 | TRBV28 | ASSFGAGGSGELF
TRBJ2-7 | TRBV4-1 | ASSQGDMTTYEQY
TRBJ1-2 | TRBV11-2 | ASSSRDRSSPGYT
TRBJ2-1 | TRBV24-1 | ATGPGLVSNEQF
TRBJ2-1 | TRBV15 | ATSRWGTNDEQF
TRBJ2-1 | TRBV5-8 | ASSTASSYNEQF
TRBJ1-2 | TRBV11-2 | ASSTTGGRDGYT
TRBJ2-7 | TRBV6-5 | ASSLEPFSAYEQY
TRBJ1-2 | TRBV6-5 | ASSYLTQGREYGYT
TRBJ2-2 | TRBV5-6 | ASSLATGRAGDTGELF
TRBJ2-1 | TRBV7-9 | ASSDRDSGNYNEQF
TRBJ2-1 | TRBV7-9 | ASSSLLAANEQF
TRBJ2-1 | TRBV7-9 | ASSLEGEQF
TRBJ2-7 | TRBV3-1/TRBV3-2 | ASSQGVSTSGSYEQY
TRBJ2-6 | TRBV6-6 | ASSQDRGLHSGANVLT
TRBJ2-5 | TRBV9 | ASSRTTSETQY
TRBJ2-7 | TRBV19 | ASSIWGSSYEQY
TRBJ2-7 | TRBV28 | ASSSRRESSYEQY